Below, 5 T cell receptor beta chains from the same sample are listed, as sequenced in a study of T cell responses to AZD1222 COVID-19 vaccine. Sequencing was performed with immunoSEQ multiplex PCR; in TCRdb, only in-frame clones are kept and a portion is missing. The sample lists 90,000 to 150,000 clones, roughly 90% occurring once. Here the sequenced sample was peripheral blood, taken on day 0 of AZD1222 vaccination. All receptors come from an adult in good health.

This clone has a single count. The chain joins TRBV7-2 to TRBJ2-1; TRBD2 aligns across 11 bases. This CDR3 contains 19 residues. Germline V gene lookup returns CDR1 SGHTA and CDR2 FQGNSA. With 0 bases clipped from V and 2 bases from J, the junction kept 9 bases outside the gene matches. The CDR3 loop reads CASSLAGTSGFGAYNEQFF. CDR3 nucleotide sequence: TGTGCCAGCAGCTTAGCCGGGACTAGCGGTTTCGGGGCCTACAATGAGCAGTTCTTC.

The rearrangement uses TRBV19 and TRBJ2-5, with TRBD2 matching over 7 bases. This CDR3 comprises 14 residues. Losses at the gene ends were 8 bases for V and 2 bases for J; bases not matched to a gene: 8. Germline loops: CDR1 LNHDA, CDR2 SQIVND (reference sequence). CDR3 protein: CASSASGHQETQYF. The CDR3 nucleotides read TGTGCCAGTTCGGCTAGCGGCCATCAAGAGACCCAGTACTTC.

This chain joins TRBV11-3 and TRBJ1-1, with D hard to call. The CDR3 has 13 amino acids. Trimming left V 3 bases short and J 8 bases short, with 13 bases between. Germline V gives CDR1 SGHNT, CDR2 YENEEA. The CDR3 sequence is CASSFRAGGEAFF. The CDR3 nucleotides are TGTGCCAGCAGCTTCCGGGCCGGCGGGGAAGCTTTCTTT.

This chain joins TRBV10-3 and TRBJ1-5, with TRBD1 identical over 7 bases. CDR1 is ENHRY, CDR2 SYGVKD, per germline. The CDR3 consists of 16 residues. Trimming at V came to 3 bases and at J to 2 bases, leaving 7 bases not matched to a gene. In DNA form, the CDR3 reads TGTGCCATCAGTGACAGCAGGGGGTCGGGCAATCAGCCCCAGCATTTT. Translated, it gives CAISDSRGSGNQPQHF.

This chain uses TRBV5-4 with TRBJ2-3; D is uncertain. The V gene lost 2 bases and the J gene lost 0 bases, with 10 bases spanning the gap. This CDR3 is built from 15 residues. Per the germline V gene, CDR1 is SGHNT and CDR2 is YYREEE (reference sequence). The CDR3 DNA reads TGTGCCAGCAGCTTCCAGTCTTCTAGCACAGATACGCAGTATTTT. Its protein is CASSFQSSSTDTQYF.